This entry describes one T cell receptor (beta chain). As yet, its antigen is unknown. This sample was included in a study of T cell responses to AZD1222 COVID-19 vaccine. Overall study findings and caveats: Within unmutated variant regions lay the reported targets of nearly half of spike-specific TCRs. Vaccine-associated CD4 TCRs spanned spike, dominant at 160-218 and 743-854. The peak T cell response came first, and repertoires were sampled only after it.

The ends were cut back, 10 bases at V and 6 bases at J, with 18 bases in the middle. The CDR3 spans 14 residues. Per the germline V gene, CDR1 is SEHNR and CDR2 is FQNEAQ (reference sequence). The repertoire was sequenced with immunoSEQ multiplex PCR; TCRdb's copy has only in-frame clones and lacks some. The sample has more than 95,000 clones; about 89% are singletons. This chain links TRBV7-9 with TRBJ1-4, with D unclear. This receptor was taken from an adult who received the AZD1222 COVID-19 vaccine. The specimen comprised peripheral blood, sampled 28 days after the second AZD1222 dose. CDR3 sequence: CATQTRTGDEKLFF. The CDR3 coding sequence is TGTGCCACCCAAACTAGGACGGGAGATGAAAAACTGTTTTTT.